The 2 T cell receptor beta chains listed next were all sequenced from one sample in a study of T cells in Graves' hyperthyroidism and ophthalmopathy. Template material for amplifying TCR beta CDR3 regions consisted of RNA transcripts. When the TCR CDR3 underwent first-round RT-PCR, the HTBI primer set was used. One entry per CDR3 protein, called by TCRdb with MiXCR from the multiplex PCR reads. The sample has 470,000 or so distinct CDR3 sequences; around 20% are singletons. Sequencing was carried out using blood. Receptor source: a man younger than 35 with Graves' hyperthyroidism.

This clonotype was observed many times. Relative to the germline gene, one junction end is altered; a read error may explain this. The rearrangement uses TRBV2 and TRBJ1-5; D remains ambiguous. The CDR3 has 11 residues. The germline CDR1 and CDR2 sequences are SNHLY and FYNNEI. CDR3 region: CASSYYDTLCF. The DNA of the CDR3 is TGTGCCAGCAGCTATTACGACACCCTCTGTTTT.

In this sample, this clonotype turned up many times. The genes are TRBV10-3 and TRBJ2-2; D is unresolved. CDR1 and CDR2 from the germline V gene are ENHRY and SYGVKD. The CDR3 is made up of 15 amino acids. The germline V and J ends were trimmed by 10 bases and 1 base, with 16 bases remaining between them. This CDR3 reads CATHPGLRNTGELFF. The CDR3 DNA reads as TGTGCCACCCACCCTGGGCTGCGGAACACCGGGGAGCTGTTTTTT.